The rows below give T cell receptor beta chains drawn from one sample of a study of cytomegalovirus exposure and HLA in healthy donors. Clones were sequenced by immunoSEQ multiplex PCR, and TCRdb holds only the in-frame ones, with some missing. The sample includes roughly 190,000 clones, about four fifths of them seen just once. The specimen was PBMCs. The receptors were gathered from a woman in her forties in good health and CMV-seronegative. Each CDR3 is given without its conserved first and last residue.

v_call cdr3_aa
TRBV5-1 ASSVARGASGSQF
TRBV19 ASTAGDRVYGYT
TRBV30 AWSALAPSSYEQY
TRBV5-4 ASSLGEGGRTGELF
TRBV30 AWALERDYGYT
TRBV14 ASSQLAGGAQETQY
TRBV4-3 ASSRGGNTGELF
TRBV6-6 ASSLQQNFEAF
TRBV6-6 ASSYDRGQGGYGYT
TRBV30 AWSVHGGWDSPLH
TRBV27 ASSPFGLSNQPQH
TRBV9 ASSVDEGSPYYEQY
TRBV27 ASSRTGVQY
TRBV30 AWNDQGTEAF
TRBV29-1 SVGDNSNQPQH
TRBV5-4 ASSPDLTRNNEQF
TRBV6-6 ASSSLASLGYEQY
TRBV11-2 ASSFPPQFYGYT
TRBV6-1 ASKEVSGGHEQY
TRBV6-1 ASSEGRLTSTDTQY
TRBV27 ASSPRQGTGPEQY
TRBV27 ASSFRGLAVTDTQY